This is a list of T cell receptor beta chains from one sample in a study of cytomegalovirus exposure and HLA in healthy donors. Method: immunoSEQ multiplex PCR; TCRdb's copy keeps in-frame clones and lacks some. The data show fewer than 200,000 clones, 80% seen once. Material for sequencing was PBMCs. The receptors derive from a boy younger than 18 in good health and CMV-seronegative. Each CDR3 is given with its conserved first and last residue. The D gene is left open where the match is weak. Some rows mark clone size as missing; the rest say once, few, many or name a class of expanded clone.

CDR3 protein: CASSLRSGDPYEQYF
CDR3 DNA: TGTGCCAGCAGCCTTAGATCAGGGGACCCCTACGAGCAGTACTTC
J gene: TRBJ2-7
D gene: .
clone size: .
V gene: TRBV11-3

CDR3 protein: CASSFAGGRNYGYTF
CDR3 DNA: TGTGCCAGCAGCTTTGCCGGGGGACGGAACTATGGCTACACCTTC
J gene: TRBJ1-2
D gene: .
clone size: .
V gene: TRBV7-9

CDR3 protein: CASSPSLAGVISTDTQYF
CDR3 DNA: TGTGCCAGCAGCCCTAGCCTAGCGGGAGTGATTAGCACAGATACGCAGTATTTT
J gene: TRBJ2-3
D gene: TRBD2
clone size: once
V gene: TRBV11-3

CDR3 protein: CSVEEGHRGPYNEQFF
CDR3 DNA: TGCAGCGTTGAAGAAGGCCACAGGGGGCCCTACAATGAGCAGTTCTTC
J gene: TRBJ2-1
D gene: TRBD1
clone size: .
V gene: TRBV29-1

CDR3 protein: CASSVGDRDGYTF
CDR3 DNA: TGTGCCAGCAGCGTAGGTGACAGGGATGGCTACACCTTC
J gene: TRBJ1-2
D gene: TRBD1
clone size: .
V gene: TRBV9

CDR3 protein: CASSLSWRTRTIQYF
CDR3 DNA: TGTGCCAGCAGTTTAAGTTGGCGGACTAGGACGATTCAGTACTTC
J gene: TRBJ2-4
D gene: TRBD2
clone size: few
V gene: TRBV27

CDR3 protein: CASSLQGPADTQYF
CDR3 DNA: TGTGCCAGCAGCTTGCAGGGGCCAGCAGATACGCAGTATTTT
J gene: TRBJ2-3
D gene: .
clone size: once
V gene: TRBV5-6

CDR3 protein: CASSLGTDTNYGYTF
CDR3 DNA: TGTGCCAGCTCACTAGGGACAGATACTAACTATGGCTACACCTTC
J gene: TRBJ1-2
D gene: TRBD1
clone size: .
V gene: TRBV18

CDR3 protein: CASSQEFQGNQPQHF
CDR3 DNA: TGCGCCAGCAGCCAAGAGTTTCAGGGCAATCAGCCCCAGCATTTT
J gene: TRBJ1-5
D gene: .
clone size: few
V gene: TRBV4-3

CDR3 protein: CASDSIKTGVEGYTF
CDR3 DNA: TGTGCCAGCGACTCAATCAAGACAGGGGTTGAGGGCTACACCTTC
J gene: TRBJ1-2
D gene: TRBD1
clone size: .
V gene: TRBV5-4

CDR3 protein: CASAGASNQPQHF
CDR3 DNA: TGTGCCAGCGCAGGGGCTAGCAATCAGCCCCAGCATTTT
J gene: TRBJ1-5
D gene: .
clone size: .
V gene: TRBV7-6

CDR3 protein: CASSSDSSGMEQYF
CDR3 DNA: TGTGCCAGCAGCTCTGACAGTAGCGGAATGGAGCAGTACTTC
J gene: TRBJ2-7
D gene: .
clone size: .
V gene: TRBV7-9

CDR3 protein: CASSETEYTEAFF
CDR3 DNA: TGTGCCAGCAGCGAGACAGAGTACACTGAAGCTTTCTTT
J gene: TRBJ1-1
D gene: .
clone size: .
V gene: TRBV9

CDR3 protein: CASSPKQGITYEQYF
CDR3 DNA: TGTGCCAGCAGCCCCAAGCAGGGGATCACCTACGAGCAGTACTTC
J gene: TRBJ2-7
D gene: .
clone size: few
V gene: TRBV7-6

CDR3 protein: CASRERELDEQFF
CDR3 DNA: TGCGCCAGCAGGGAGCGGGAGCTCGATGAGCAGTTCTTC
J gene: TRBJ2-1
D gene: TRBD2
clone size: .
V gene: TRBV5-1

CDR3 protein: CASSKGASGGAFF
CDR3 DNA: TGTGCCAGCTCCAAAGGGGCCTCAGGCGGAGCTTTCTTT
J gene: TRBJ1-1
D gene: .
clone size: .
V gene: TRBV9

CDR3 protein: CASSWTRIRGPKSGGYTF
CDR3 DNA: TGTGCCAGCAGCTGGACGCGGATTAGGGGGCCAAAGAGTGGAGGCTACACCTTC
J gene: TRBJ1-2
D gene: TRBD1
clone size: few
V gene: TRBV7-8

CDR3 protein: CASSPEALAKNIQYF
CDR3 DNA: TGTGCCAGCAGCCCCGAGGCCCTAGCCAAAAACATTCAGTACTTC
J gene: TRBJ2-4
D gene: .
clone size: .
V gene: TRBV7-9

CDR3 protein: CASSLEFGREYEQYF
CDR3 DNA: TGTGCCAGCAGCTTGGAATTTGGGCGGGAGTACGAGCAGTACTTC
J gene: TRBJ2-7
D gene: TRBD2
clone size: .
V gene: TRBV5-4

CDR3 protein: CASSQVVAGNTEAFF
CDR3 DNA: TGCGCCAGCAGCCAAGTGGTCGCGGGGAACACTGAAGCTTTCTTT
J gene: TRBJ1-1
D gene: .
clone size: .
V gene: TRBV4-3

CDR3 protein: CASRRTGVNSGNTIYF
CDR3 DNA: TGTGCCAGCAGGAGGACAGGGGTAAACTCTGGAAACACCATATATTTT
J gene: TRBJ1-3
D gene: TRBD1
clone size: .
V gene: TRBV2

CDR3 protein: CASSPNLQGIYGYTF
CDR3 DNA: TGCGCCAGCAGCCCCAATCTTCAGGGGATCTATGGCTACACCTTC
J gene: TRBJ1-2
D gene: .
clone size: .
V gene: TRBV4-3

CDR3 protein: CASSIAGFAYNEQFF
CDR3 DNA: TGTGCCAGTAGTATCGCGGGGTTCGCCTACAATGAGCAGTTCTTC
J gene: TRBJ2-1
D gene: .
clone size: .
V gene: TRBV19

CDR3 protein: CASTPRVSYNEQFF
CDR3 DNA: TGTGCCAGTACTCCACGGGTGTCCTACAATGAGCAGTTCTTC
J gene: TRBJ2-1
D gene: .
clone size: .
V gene: TRBV19

CDR3 protein: CASSPDTVRETQYF
CDR3 DNA: TGTGCCAGCAGCCCGGACACCGTTAGGGAGACCCAGTACTTC
J gene: TRBJ2-5
D gene: .
clone size: .
V gene: TRBV5-6

CDR3 protein: CASSYSRPDRGYGYTF
CDR3 DNA: TGTGCCAGCAGTTACTCTCGCCCGGACAGAGGGTATGGCTACACCTTC
J gene: TRBJ1-2
D gene: .
clone size: .
V gene: TRBV6-5

CDR3 protein: CASSSLGGDTEAFF
CDR3 DNA: TGTGCCAGCAGCTCCCTAGGGGGGGACACTGAAGCTTTCTTT
J gene: TRBJ1-1
D gene: .
clone size: few
V gene: TRBV7-2

CDR3 protein: CASSISRGRGYEQYF
CDR3 DNA: TGTGCCAGTAGTATATCCAGGGGACGGGGCTACGAGCAGTACTTC
J gene: TRBJ2-7
D gene: .
clone size: once
V gene: TRBV19

CDR3 protein: CASSLYRGGPTNEKLFF
CDR3 DNA: TGTGCCAGCAGCTTATACAGGGGGGGACCAACTAATGAAAAACTGTTTTTT
J gene: TRBJ1-4
D gene: TRBD1
clone size: .
V gene: TRBV11-2

CDR3 protein: CASSVNGGNYGYTF
CDR3 DNA: TGTGCCAGCAGCGTAAACGGGGGGAACTATGGCTACACCTTC
J gene: TRBJ1-2
D gene: .
clone size: .
V gene: TRBV9

CDR3 protein: CASIDSTSGGDEQYF
CDR3 DNA: TGTGCCAGCATCGATTCTACCTCAGGGGGCGACGAGCAGTACTTC
J gene: TRBJ2-7
D gene: TRBD1
clone size: .
V gene: TRBV6-5

CDR3 protein: CASSPDRVPYEQYF
CDR3 DNA: TGTGCCAGCAGCCCGGACAGGGTACCCTACGAGCAGTACTTC
J gene: TRBJ2-7
D gene: TRBD1
clone size: .
V gene: TRBV7-9

CDR3 protein: CASSRSGSNEQFF
CDR3 DNA: TGTGCCAGCAGCCGGAGCGGGAGTAATGAGCAGTTCTTC
J gene: TRBJ2-1
D gene: TRBD2
clone size: .
V gene: TRBV7-6

CDR3 protein: CASSFGGNEQFF
CDR3 DNA: TGTGCCAGCAGCTTTGGAGGGAATGAGCAGTTCTTC
J gene: TRBJ2-1
D gene: .
clone size: once
V gene: TRBV11-3

CDR3 protein: CAWTQGNTEAFF
CDR3 DNA: TGTGCCTGGACCCAGGGGAACACTGAAGCTTTCTTT
J gene: TRBJ1-1
D gene: .
clone size: .
V gene: TRBV30

CDR3 protein: CASSKAGGKNIQYF
CDR3 DNA: TGTGCCAGTAGTAAGGCGGGAGGGAAAAACATTCAGTACTTC
J gene: TRBJ2-4
D gene: TRBD2
clone size: .
V gene: TRBV19

CDR3 protein: CASSVEAGTYNEQFF
CDR3 DNA: TGTGCCAGCAGCGTAGAGGCGGGAACATACAATGAGCAGTTCTTC
J gene: TRBJ2-1
D gene: .
clone size: .
V gene: TRBV9

CDR3 protein: CASSLVRGISYEQYF
CDR3 DNA: TGTGCCAGCAGCTTAGTAAGAGGGATTTCCTACGAGCAGTACTTC
J gene: TRBJ2-7
D gene: .
clone size: .
V gene: TRBV7-2

CDR3 protein: CASSRGQGLRWTEAFF
CDR3 DNA: TGTGCCAGCTCACGTGGACAGGGCCTGAGGTGGACTGAAGCTTTCTTT
J gene: TRBJ1-1
D gene: TRBD1
clone size: .
V gene: TRBV18

CDR3 protein: CASRASGSGKGDTQYF
CDR3 DNA: TGCGCCAGCAGAGCTAGCGGGAGCGGGAAGGGAGATACGCAGTATTTT
J gene: TRBJ2-3
D gene: TRBD2
clone size: .
V gene: TRBV4-1

CDR3 protein: CASSLGYRDGYTF
CDR3 DNA: TGTGCCAGCAGCTTAGGATACAGGGACGGCTACACCTTC
J gene: TRBJ1-2
D gene: .
clone size: .
V gene: TRBV7-2

CDR3 protein: CASSTGRETQYF
CDR3 DNA: TGTGCCAGTTCGACAGGGAGGGAGACCCAGTACTTC
J gene: TRBJ2-5
D gene: .
clone size: .
V gene: TRBV7-8

CDR3 protein: CASAPWGANYGYTF
CDR3 DNA: TGTGCCAGTGCCCCGTGGGGAGCTAACTATGGCTACACCTTC
J gene: TRBJ1-2
D gene: .
clone size: .
V gene: TRBV14

CDR3 protein: CASSLDRAGANVLTF
CDR3 DNA: TGTGCCAGCAGCTTAGACAGGGCTGGGGCCAACGTCCTGACTTTC
J gene: TRBJ2-6
D gene: TRBD1
clone size: .
V gene: TRBV6-1

CDR3 protein: CASRDSEKLFF
CDR3 DNA: TGTGCAAGTCGGGACAGTGAAAAACTGTTTTTT
J gene: TRBJ1-4
D gene: .
clone size: once
V gene: TRBV12-2

CDR3 protein: CASSWFQGATEAFF
CDR3 DNA: TGTGCCAGCAGCTGGTTTCAGGGGGCAACTGAAGCTTTCTTT
J gene: TRBJ1-1
D gene: TRBD1
clone size: .
V gene: TRBV5-4

CDR3 protein: CAWSIGQLLFF
CDR3 DNA: TGTGCCTGGAGTATAGGACAATTACTGTTTTTT
J gene: TRBJ1-4
D gene: .
clone size: few
V gene: TRBV30

CDR3 protein: CASSLSGSNTGELFF
CDR3 DNA: TGTGCCAGCAGCTTATCTGGCTCAAACACCGGGGAGCTGTTTTTT
J gene: TRBJ2-2
D gene: .
clone size: .
V gene: TRBV7-3

CDR3 protein: CASRALRDIIYEQYF
CDR3 DNA: TGTGCCAGCAGGGCTCTCCGGGACATAATCTACGAGCAGTACTTC
J gene: TRBJ2-7
D gene: .
clone size: .
V gene: TRBV6-5